The next 4 T cell receptor beta chains were all read from a single sample in a study of blood T cells in healthy people across ages. The second PCR ran about 6 to 11 cycles with a sample-barcoded 5' primer and J-beta primers. MiXCR, applied by TCRdb to the 5' RACE reads, yields one record per CDR3 protein. The sample has 700,000 to 900,000 distinct CDR3 sequences; less than 70% are singletons. Source material: blood. These receptor sequences come from a man older than 75 in good health.

A few counts support this clonotype. The rearrangement uses TRBV10-1 and TRBJ2-1, with D perhaps matching TRBD2 (8 bases). CDR3 length: 16 residues. Germline V gene data show CDR1 as WNHNN and CDR2 as SYGVQD (reference sequence). V was pared by 0 bases and J by 9 bases, with 18 bases between. The CDR3 loop reads CASSESRGQLAGEQFF. CDR3 in DNA: TGCGCCAGCAGTGAGTCGAGGGGACAGCTAGCGGGTGAGCAGTTCTTC.

The rearrangement links TRBV6-1 to TRBJ2-7, with TRBD1 matching 7 bases. The CDR3 runs 14 residues. Unmatched junction bases numbered 6, after V lost 4 bases and J lost 3 bases. CDR1 and CDR2 from the germline V gene are MNHNS and SASEGT. CDR3 protein: CASSGQGLGYEQYF. CDR3 coding DNA: TGTGCCAGCAGTGGACAGGGTTTGGGCTACGAGCAGTACTTC.

This clonotype occurred many times. This CDR3 is CASSPGLPYEQYF. CDR3 coding DNA: TGTGCCAGCAGCCCAGGGTTACCCTACGAGCAGTACTTC. The rearrangement joins TRBV2 to TRBJ2-7, with a possible D match to TRBD1 (5 bases). This CDR3 has 13 residues. V was shortened by 6 bases and J by 2 bases, with 11 bases between the two germline ends. The germline V gene has CDR1 SNHLY and CDR2 FYNNEI.

This clonotype was recorded a few times. This chain links TRBV9 with TRBJ2-7; TRBD1 matches 7 bases. CDR1 is SGDLS and CDR2 is YYNGEE in the germline V gene. The CDR3 covers 15 residues. Trimming at V came to 0 bases and at J to 5 bases, leaving 8 bases not matched to a gene. CDR3 sequence reads: CASSVEGALTHEQYF. In nucleotides, the CDR3 is TGTGCCAGCAGCGTAGAGGGGGCGCTCACCCACGAGCAGTACTTC.